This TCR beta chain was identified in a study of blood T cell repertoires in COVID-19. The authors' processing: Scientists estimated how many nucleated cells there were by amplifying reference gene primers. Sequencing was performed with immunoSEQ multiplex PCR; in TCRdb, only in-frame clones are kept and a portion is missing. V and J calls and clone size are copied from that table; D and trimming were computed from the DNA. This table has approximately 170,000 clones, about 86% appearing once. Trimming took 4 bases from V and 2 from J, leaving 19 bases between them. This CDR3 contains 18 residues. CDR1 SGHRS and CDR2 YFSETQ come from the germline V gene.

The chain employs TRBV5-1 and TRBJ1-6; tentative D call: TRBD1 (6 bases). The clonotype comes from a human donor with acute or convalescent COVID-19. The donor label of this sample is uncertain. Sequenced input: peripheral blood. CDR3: CASSPTGGGDTYNSPLHF. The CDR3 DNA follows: TGCGCCAGCAGCCCCACCGGAGGGGGGGACACCTATAATTCACCCCTCCACTTT.